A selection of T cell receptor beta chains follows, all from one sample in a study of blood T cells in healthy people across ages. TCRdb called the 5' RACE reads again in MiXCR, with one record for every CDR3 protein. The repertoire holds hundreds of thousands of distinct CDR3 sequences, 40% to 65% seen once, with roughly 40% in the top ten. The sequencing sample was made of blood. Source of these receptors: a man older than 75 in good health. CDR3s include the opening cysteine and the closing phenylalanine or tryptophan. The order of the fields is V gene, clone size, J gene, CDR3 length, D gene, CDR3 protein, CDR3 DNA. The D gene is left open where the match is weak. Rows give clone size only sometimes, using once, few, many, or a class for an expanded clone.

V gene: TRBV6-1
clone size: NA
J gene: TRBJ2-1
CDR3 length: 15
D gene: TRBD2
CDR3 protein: CASSPLAGEWGEQFF
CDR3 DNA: TGTGCCAGCAGCCCGCTAGCGGGGGAGTGGGGTGAGCAGTTCTTC

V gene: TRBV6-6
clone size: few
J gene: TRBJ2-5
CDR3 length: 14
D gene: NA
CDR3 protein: CASSADSNQETQYF
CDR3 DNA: TGTGCCAGCAGTGCGGACAGTAACCAAGAGACCCAGTACTTC

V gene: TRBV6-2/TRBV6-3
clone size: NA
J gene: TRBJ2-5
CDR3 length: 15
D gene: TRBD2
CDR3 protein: CASSERELRQETQYF
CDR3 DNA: TGTGCCAGCAGTGAGCGGGAGTTGAGGCAAGAGACCCAGTACTTC

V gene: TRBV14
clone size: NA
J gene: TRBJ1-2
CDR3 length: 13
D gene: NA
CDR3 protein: CASSLWEGHGYTF
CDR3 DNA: TGTGCCAGCAGCCTTTGGGAGGGGCATGGCTACACCTTC

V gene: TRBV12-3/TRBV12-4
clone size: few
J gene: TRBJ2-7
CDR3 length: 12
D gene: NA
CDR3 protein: CASSFISYEQYF
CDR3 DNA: TGTGCCAGCAGTTTCATTTCGTACGAGCAGTACTTC

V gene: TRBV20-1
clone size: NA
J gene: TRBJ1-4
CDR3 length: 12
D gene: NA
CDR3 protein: CSADPFNEKLFF
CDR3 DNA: TGCAGTGCAGACCCCTTTAATGAAAAACTGTTTTTT

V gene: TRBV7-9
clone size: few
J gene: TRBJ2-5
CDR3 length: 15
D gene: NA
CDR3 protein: CASSFLSGSSETQYF
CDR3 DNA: TGTGCCAGCAGCTTTTTGTCGGGTTCGTCGGAGACCCAGTACTTC

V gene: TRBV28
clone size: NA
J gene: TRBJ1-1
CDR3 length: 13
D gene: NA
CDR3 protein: CASRGDRTTEAFF
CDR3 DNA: TGTGCCAGCAGAGGAGACAGGACTACTGAAGCTTTCTTT

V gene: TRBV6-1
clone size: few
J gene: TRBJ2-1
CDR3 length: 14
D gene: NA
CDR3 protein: CASSIARAYNEQFF
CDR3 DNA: TGTGCCAGCAGTATAGCTAGAGCCTACAATGAGCAGTTCTTC

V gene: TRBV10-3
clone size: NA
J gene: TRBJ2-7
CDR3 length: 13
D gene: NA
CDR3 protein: CAISGLSSYEQYF
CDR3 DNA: TGTGCCATCAGTGGACTGAGCTCCTACGAGCAGTACTTC